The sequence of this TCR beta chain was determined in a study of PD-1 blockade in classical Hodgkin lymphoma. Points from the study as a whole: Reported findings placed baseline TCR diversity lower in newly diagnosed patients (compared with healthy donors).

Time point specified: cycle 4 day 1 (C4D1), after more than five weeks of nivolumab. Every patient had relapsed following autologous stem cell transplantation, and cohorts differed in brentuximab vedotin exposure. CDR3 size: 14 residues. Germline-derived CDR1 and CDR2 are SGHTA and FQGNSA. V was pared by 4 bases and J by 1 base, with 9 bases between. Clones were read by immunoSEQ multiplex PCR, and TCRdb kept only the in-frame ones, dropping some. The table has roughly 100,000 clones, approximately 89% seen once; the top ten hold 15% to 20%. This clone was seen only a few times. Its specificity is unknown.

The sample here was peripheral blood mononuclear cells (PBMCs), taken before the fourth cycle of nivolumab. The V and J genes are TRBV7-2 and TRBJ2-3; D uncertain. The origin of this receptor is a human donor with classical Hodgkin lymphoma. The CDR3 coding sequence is TGTGCCAGCAGCTCCGGAAGGGGCACAGATACGCAGTATTTT. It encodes CASSSGRGTDTQYF.